This TCR beta chain was profiled in a study of regulatory T cells in long-lasting Graves disease. As for the study in general: Freshly diagnosed Graves' patients had used antithyroid drugs for under 3 months.

V lost 3 bases to trimming and J lost 0 bases, with 13 bases between them. Germline values: CDR1 LNHDA, CDR2 SQIVND (reference sequence). CDR3 length: 16 residues. Arm-PCR with iRepertoire HTBI primers amplified the CDR3 regions for these TCR beta libraries. Via MiXCR, TCRdb re-called the multiplex PCR reads, giving one row per CDR3 protein. The repertoire includes approximately 310,000 distinct CDR3 sequences, about 20% of them detected once, and less than 45% sits in the top ten. Regarding time point: newly diagnosed GD, antithyroid drugs for less than 3 months. The TCR library used RNA extracted from PBMCs. This clonotype was found many times.

The material sequenced was peripheral blood mononuclear cells (PBMCs), taken at new diagnosis, from a patient treated with antithyroid drugs. This sequence joins TRBV19 and TRBJ2-3, with D perhaps TRBD2 (7 bases). This clonotype was sampled from a female donor with Graves disease. The CDR3 DNA sequence: TGTGCCAGTAGTATGTCGAGCGGGACAAGCACAGATACGCAGTATTTT. Its protein product is CASSMSSGTSTDTQYF.